A single sample gave rise to the 14 T cell receptor beta chains below, sequenced in a study of vaccination and CD4 T cells after COVID-19. For these receptors, no antigen is known. Regarding treatment: approximately 9-day PBMC culture with coronavirus spike peptide pools or control peptides (ViraFEST assay). At the Johns Hopkins FTIC core, DNA taken from cultured CD4+ T cells was sequenced by way of the Oncomine TCR Beta short-read assay. TCRdb recomputed calls from the PCR reads with MiXCR, one row per CDR3 protein. This sample yields approximately 20,000 distinct CDR3 sequences, of which 45% to 60% are seen a single time; around 10% belongs to the top ten. The sequenced material came from CD4+ T cells from blood, cultured in vitro. The receptors come from a human donor who had recovered from COVID-19.

The CDR3 protein is CASSPEPRQGVSYGYTF. CDR3 coding DNA: TGTGCCAGCTCACCAGAGCCTCGACAGGGGGTGAGCTATGGCTACACCTTC. The V call is TRBV18, the J call TRBJ1-2; TRBD1 agrees at 9 bases. The germline V gene has CDR1 KGHSH and CDR2 LQKENI. V lost 2 bases and J lost 4; bases outside the gene matches: 11. The CDR3 totals 17 residues.

This clonotype appeared a few times. The chain recombines TRBV6-4 with TRBJ1-6; 8 positions match TRBD1. From germline, CDR1 is MRHNA and CDR2 SNTAGT. V lost 5 bases to trimming and J lost 9 bases; unmatched junction nucleotides: 6. CDR3 size: 14 residues. The CDR3 coding sequence is TGTGCCAGCAGTCAGACAGGGGAGAGTTCACCCCTCCACTTT. Amino acids: CASSQTGESSPLHF.

In this sample, this clonotype turned up once. The chain uses TRBV9 and TRBJ1-2; weak D call: TRBD1 (5 bases). With 3 bases removed from V and 12 bases from J, the gap between germline ends came to 21 bases. Germline V gene data show CDR1 as SGDLS and CDR2 as YYNGEE. The CDR3 sequence is 14 residues long. CDR3 sequence (DNA): TGTGCCAGCAGCGCCGAACAAGGGACCGCCTTTCACACCTTC. Residues: CASSAEQGTAFHTF.

This CDR3 is CSARDSGTGGTYFQPQHF. Here the CDR3 DNA reads TGCAGTGCTAGAGATTCCGGGACAGGGGGTACGTATTTTCAGCCCCAGCATTTT. The V gene is TRBV20-1, the J gene TRBJ1-5; 11 positions match TRBD1. Per the germline V gene, CDR1 is DFQATT and CDR2 is SNEGSKA (reference sequence). V lost 0 bases to trimming and J lost 6 bases; unmatched junction nucleotides: 13. This CDR3 region has 18 residues.

V gene TRBV10-3 combines with J gene TRBJ2-5, with D possibly being TRBD1 (5 bases). Trimming shortened V by 3 bases and J by 5 bases, and 10 bases separated the two germline ends. There are 13 residues in the CDR3. The germline V gene encodes CDR1 ENHRY and CDR2 SYGVKD. The DNA for the CDR3 is TGTGCCATCAGTGATCAGGGTGGGGAGACCCAGTACTTC. This encodes CAISDQGGETQYF.

The rearrangement links TRBV10-3 to TRBJ2-3; D is unclear. With 3 bases removed from V and 4 bases from J, the gap between germline ends came to 5 bases. This CDR3 has 12 amino acids. Germline loops: CDR1 ENHRY, CDR2 SYGVKD. DNA for the CDR3: TGTGCCATCAGTGAAGGGTCAGATACGCAGTATTTT. Residues: CAISEGSDTQYF.

This chain connects TRBV20-1 to TRBJ2-5; tentative D call: TRBD2 (6 bases). V dropped 3 bases and J dropped 3 bases, with 8 bases sitting between them. The CDR3 length is 12 residues. The germline gives CDR1 DFQATT, CDR2 SNEGSKA (reference sequence). This CDR3 reads CSASLAEETQYF. The CDR3 nucleotides read TGCAGTGCTAGTTTAGCGGAAGAGACCCAGTACTTC.

Only a few counts were recorded for this clonotype. The rearrangement joins TRBV7-2 to TRBJ1-2; 8 bases agree with TRBD1. The CDR3 sequence is 14 residues long. Trimming removed 5 bases from V and 2 bases from J; junction bases left unmatched: 4. Looked up from germline, CDR1 is SGHTA and CDR2 is FQGNSA. The CDR3 region has the DNA TGTGCCAGCAGCGGGCCAGGGGGCAACTATGGCTACACCTTC. It yields the protein CASSGPGGNYGYTF.

V usage is TRBV18 and J usage is TRBJ2-5, with D hard to call. Per germline, CDR1 KGHSH and CDR2 LQKENI. The CDR3 length is 13 residues. Trimming stripped 0 bases from V and 9 bases from J, with 11 bases between. CDR3 nucleotide sequence: TGTGCCAGCTCACCACCCGGTGATTTGGCCCAGTACTTC. As protein: CASSPPGDLAQYF.

This chain connects TRBV28 to TRBJ1-5; weak D call: TRBD1 (6 bases). V gave up 7 bases and J gave up 7 bases, with 14 bases separating them. Germline V CDR1 and CDR2: MDHEN, SYDVKM. The CDR3 is 13 residues long. The CDR3 sequence: CASTGGGIQPQHF. The CDR3 coding sequence is TGTGCCAGCACCGGGGGGGGCATCCAGCCCCAGCATTTT.

The chain uses TRBV3-1 and TRBJ2-5; perhaps TRBD1 as D (6 bases). CDR1 and CDR2 from the germline V gene are LGHDT and YNNKEL (reference sequence). This CDR3 contains 15 residues. With 5 bases removed from V and 5 bases from J, the gap between germline ends came to 18 bases. The chain's CDR3 is CASSRSGHQAETQYF. The CDR3 region has the DNA TGTGCCAGCAGCAGATCGGGACATCAGGCGGAGACCCAGTACTTC.

V usage is TRBV7-2 and J usage is TRBJ2-2; no clear D. With 2 bases removed from V and 3 bases from J, the gap between germline ends came to 16 bases. The V gene's germline CDR1 is SGHTA and CDR2 FQGNSA. The CDR3 covers 17 residues. The CDR3 region has the DNA TGTGCCAGCAGCTTAAATCAGGTTTCGAGCCACACCGGGGAGCTGTTTTTT. It specifies CASSLNQVSSHTGELFF.

This clonotype has a single count. V usage is TRBV7-2 and J usage is TRBJ2-1; D is undetermined. V was clipped by 0 bases and J by 8 bases, with 11 bases between them. The germline V gene has CDR1 SGHTA and CDR2 FQGNSA. The CDR3 has 14 amino acids. CDR3: CASSLAGGIDEQFF. In nucleotides, the CDR3 is TGTGCCAGCAGCTTAGCGGGCGGAATCGATGAGCAGTTCTTC.

The chain combines TRBV28 with TRBJ1-2; tentative D call: TRBD1 (5 bases). Germline lookup yields CDR1 MDHEN and CDR2 SYDVKM. V was trimmed by 2 bases and J by 10 bases, leaving 17 bases between them. The CDR3 spans 14 residues. The chain's CDR3 is CASSLPGMRGFYTF. CDR3 DNA: TGTGCCAGCAGTTTACCGGGTATGCGGGGGTTCTACACCTTC.